This T cell receptor beta chain stems from a study of CD8 T cells in ankylosing spondylitis. Study-level results: Ankylosing spondylitis blood appeared to be characterized by a TCR beta motif of roughly eight highly homologous variants. Reports of some motif variants in reactive arthritis synovial fluid and blood predate this one. Enrichment of disease-linked clones was reportedly significant in matched ankylosing spondylitis synovial fluid.

Quantitative barcoded 5'-RACE was used to prepare TCR beta libraries. MiXCR, run by TCRdb on the 5' RACE reads, gives a single entry per CDR3 protein. The sample consists of around 230,000 distinct CDR3 sequences, roughly 8.2% of them appearing once. The CDR3 runs to 15 residues. The V gene's germline CDR1 is MNHEY and CDR2 SVGEGT. The V gene end was trimmed by 2 bases and the J gene end by 9 bases; junction bases not matched to a gene: 12. This clonotype has at least ten counts. Its antigen is unknown. Sequences were obtained from blood, either unsorted or a sorted T cell fraction (not recorded which). This sequence joins TRBV6-2 or TRBV6-3 and TRBJ2-7, with 8 bases fitting TRBD2. This TCR derives from a female donor with ankylosing spondylitis or in good health (not recorded which). This CDR3 is CASSYDRLARGGQYF. CDR3 nucleotide sequence: TGTGCCAGCAGTTACGATCGACTAGCGCGAGGCGGGCAGTACTTC.